These 20 T cell receptor beta chains originate from one sample sequenced in a study of siplizumab effects on memory and regulatory T cells. The protocol was immunoSEQ multiplex PCR, while the TCRdb copy is restricted to in-frame clones and leaves out a portion. The repertoire holds around 100,000 clones, around 90% seen once, with 0.15% in the top ten. Sequencing input: CD4+ T cells sorted from blood. These receptors all stem from a human donor in good health.

This clone was detected only once. The chain links TRBV19 to TRBJ1-4, with 7 bases matching TRBD1. CDR1 is LNHDA, CDR2 SQIVND, per germline (reference sequence). The CDR3 covers 15 residues. Unmatched junction bases numbered 4, after V lost 3 bases and J lost 3 bases. The CDR3 sequence is CASSIRGTANEKLFF. CDR3 nucleotide sequence: TGTGCCAGTAGTATCCGAGGGACAGCTAATGAAAAACTGTTTTTT.

The chain carries TRBV28 and TRBJ1-2; unclear D gene. The CDR3 consists of 12 residues. Looked up from germline, CDR1 is MDHEN and CDR2 is SYDVKM. V was shortened by 5 bases and J by 3 bases, with 7 bases between the two germline ends. The CDR3 sequence: CASSLLDYGYTF. The CDR3 DNA reads as TGTGCCAGCAGTCTACTCGACTATGGCTACACCTTC.

The V gene is TRBV5-4, the J gene TRBJ2-3; unclear D gene. The CDR3 extends over 15 amino acids. Germline loops: CDR1 SGHNT, CDR2 YYREEE (reference sequence). V was clipped by 4 bases and J by 3 bases, with 15 bases between them. This CDR3 is CASSPMTRSTDTQYF. In DNA form, the CDR3 reads TGTGCCAGCAGCCCTATGACAAGATCGACAGATACGCAGTATTTT. The full variable domain, with the rest looked up from reference TRBV5-4 and TRBJ2-3, is ETGVTQSPTHLIKTRGQQVTLRCSSQSGHNTVSWYQQALGQGPQFIFQYYREEENGRGNFPPRFSGLQFPNYSSELNVNALELDDSALYLCASSPMTRSTDTQYFGPGTRLTVL.

The gene calls are TRBV4-3 and TRBJ1-2; D gene ambiguous. V lost 3 bases and J lost 2, with 19 bases in between. CDR3 length equals 17 residues. In germline, CDR1 is LGHNA, CDR2 YSLEER. CDR3 region: CASSHLPGPDLNYGYTF. CDR3 nucleotide sequence: TGCGCCAGCAGCCACCTCCCAGGACCTGACCTGAACTATGGCTACACCTTC.

The gene calls are TRBV5-4 and TRBJ2-5; possibly TRBD2 for D (5 bases). Germline V gives CDR1 SGHNT, CDR2 YYREEE (reference sequence). The V end was cut by 0 bases, the J end by 2 bases, with 8 bases between. CDR3 length: 14 amino acids. The CDR3 reads CASSLALGQETQYF. The CDR3 coding sequence is TGTGCCAGCAGCTTGGCACTAGGACAAGAGACCCAGTACTTC.

The chain carries TRBV5-1 and TRBJ2-3; perhaps TRBD2 as D (6 bases). The V and J ends lost 7 bases and 1 base respectively, with 7 bases between them. The CDR3 covers 12 residues. Germline V gene lookup returns CDR1 SGHRS and CDR2 YFSETQ. The CDR3 loop reads CASWGGTDTQYF. As DNA, the CDR3 is TGCGCCAGCTGGGGGGGCACAGATACGCAGTATTTT.

This chain connects TRBV5-5 to TRBJ1-1; 8 nucleotides match TRBD1. The CDR3 extends over 14 amino acids. The V gene's germline CDR1 is SGHKS and CDR2 YYEKEE (reference sequence). Trimming took 3 bases from V and 0 from J; bases not matched to a gene: 1. This CDR3 is CASSWTGLNTEAFF. The CDR3 bases are TGTGCCAGCAGCTGGACAGGGCTGAACACTGAAGCTTTCTTT. The complete variable domain, with remaining parts taken from reference TRBV5-5 and TRBJ1-1, reads DAGVTQSPTHLIKTRGQQVTLRCSPISGHKSVSWYQQVLGQGPQFIFQYYEKEERGRGNFPDRFSARQFPNYSSELNVNALLLGDSALYLCASSWTGLNTEAFFGQGTRLTVV.

The gene calls are TRBV18 and TRBJ2-3; D unclear. Germline V gene data show CDR1 as KGHSH and CDR2 as LQKENI. V lost 6 bases and J 0 bases, leaving 4 bases between the germline ends. There are 12 residues in the CDR3. For the CDR3, the DNA is TGTGCCAGCTCCACTAGCACAGATACGCAGTATTTT. Translated, it gives CASSTSTDTQYF. Full variable domain (remainder filled in from reference TRBV18 and TRBJ2-3): NAGVMQNPRHLVRRRGQEARLRCSPMKGHSHVYWYRQLPEEGLKFMVYLQKENIIDESGMPKERFSAEFPKEGPSILRIQQVVRGDSAAYFCASSTSTDTQYFGPGTRLTVL.

The V call is TRBV7-3, the J call TRBJ2-5; D unresolved. The germline V gene encodes CDR1 SGHTA and CDR2 FQGTGA. The CDR3 has 13 residues. Trimming cost V 0 bases and J 5 bases, with 7 bases left between them. CDR3 sequence: CASSLTSWETQYF. CDR3 coding DNA: TGTGCCAGCAGCTTAACTAGCTGGGAGACCCAGTACTTC.

This sequence joins TRBV28 and TRBJ1-1, with a tentative D call TRBD1 (6 bases). Trimming removed 10 bases at V and 1 base at J, with 13 bases between. Germline CDR1 is MDHEN and CDR2 is SYDVKM. This CDR3 is built from 13 residues. In nucleotides, the CDR3 is TGTGCCACGGTGTGGGGGGCGAACACTGAAGCTTTCTTT. Translation gives CATVWGANTEAFF.

This chain links TRBV7-8 with TRBJ2-5; D call uncertain. In germline, CDR1 is SGHVS, CDR2 FQNEAQ. This CDR3 region has 14 residues. Trimming pared 5 bases from V and 5 bases from J, leaving 15 bases between. CDR3 nucleotides: TGTGCCAGCAGCCAGAGTTCGGCACGTGAGACCCAGTACTTC. This sequence encodes CASSQSSARETQYF.

This chain uses TRBV5-1 with TRBJ1-6; D is possibly TRBD1 (5 bases). The CDR3 runs to 15 residues. V lost 0 bases and J 7 bases, leaving 11 bases between the germline ends. Germline assignment: CDR1 SGHRS and CDR2 YFSETQ. The CDR3 region is CASSLAGGDNSPLHF. The CDR3 bases are TGCGCCAGCAGCTTGGCCGGGGGTGACAATTCACCCCTCCACTTT.

V and J are TRBV10-3 and TRBJ1-5; the match to TRBD1 covers 7 bases. With 10 bases clipped from V and 2 bases from J, the junction kept 8 bases outside the gene matches. There are 14 residues in the CDR3. The germline V gene has CDR1 ENHRY and CDR2 SYGVKD. CDR3 nucleotide sequence: TGTGCCACGAGACAGGGTTCGGGCAATCAGCCCCAGCATTTT. It specifies CATRQGSGNQPQHF.

The V and J genes are TRBV2 and TRBJ1-4; D not certain. Deletions cut 9 bases from V and 5 bases from J, with 7 bases between. CDR1 and CDR2 (germline): SNHLY, FYNNEI. The CDR3 length is 11 residues. The CDR3 loop reads CASRGNEKLFF. The CDR3 nucleotides are TGTGCCAGTCGCGGCAATGAAAAACTGTTTTTT.

This clone appeared a single time. Other DNA sequences from this sample encode an identical CDR3 as well. The V and J genes are TRBV18 and TRBJ1-2; tentatively, D is TRBD1 (5 bases). Per the germline V gene, CDR1 is KGHSH and CDR2 is LQKENI. CDR3 length: 15 amino acids. The V end lost 0 bases, the J end lost 2 bases, and 10 bases lay between the germline ends. CDR3 sequence: CASSPPRGENYGYTF. Here the CDR3 DNA reads TGTGCCAGCTCACCACCGCGAGGGGAGAACTATGGCTACACCTTC.

The chain employs TRBV6-1 and TRBJ2-7, with TRBD2 matching over 7 bases. Trimming removed 4 bases from V and 2 bases from J; junction bases left unmatched: 5. This CDR3 has 14 amino acids. Germline CDR1 reads MNHNS; CDR2 reads SASEGT. CDR3 DNA sequence: TGTGCCAGCAGTGCTTCGGGGACTACCTACGAGCAGTACTTC. It translates to CASSASGTTYEQYF.

The chain carries TRBV10-3 and TRBJ2-3; tentatively, D is TRBD1 or TRBD2 (5 bases each). The CDR3 consists of 15 residues. The ends were cut back, 3 bases at V and 0 bases at J, with 10 bases in the middle. The germline V gene encodes CDR1 ENHRY and CDR2 SYGVKD. Here the CDR3 DNA reads TGTGCCATCAGTGAACGGGGCCCCAGCACAGATACGCAGTATTTT. Translating gives CAISERGPSTDTQYF.

CDR3: CASGTQGSDTQYF. In DNA form, the CDR3 reads TGTGCCAGTGGTACACAGGGGTCAGATACGCAGTATTTT. The gene calls are TRBV2 and TRBJ2-3; 7 bases align to TRBD1. V lost 9 bases, J lost 4 bases, and 7 bases stayed unmatched. CDR3 size: 13 residues. Germline CDR1 SNHLY, CDR2 FYNNEI.

The chain uses TRBV6-4 and TRBJ2-1; D call uncertain. The CDR3 is made up of 16 amino acids. Germline V gene lookup returns CDR1 MRHNA and CDR2 SNTAGT. V shed 2 bases and J shed 8 bases, with 19 bases lying between them. CDR3 DNA: TGTGCCAGCAGTGACGGATTCCGAGGTGGAAGAGATGAGCAGTTCTTC. Protein product: CASSDGFRGGRDEQFF.

Comment on this clone: A read error may produce the germline difference seen at one junction end. The same CDR3 also results from other DNA sequences found in this sample. The V gene is TRBV30, the J gene TRBJ2-7; unclear D gene. Germline V gene lookup returns CDR1 GTSNPN and CDR2 SVGIG (reference sequence). CDR3 length: 11 amino acids. The CDR3 spells CAWKWSYEQYF. The CDR3 nucleotides read TGTGCCTGGAAATGGTCCTACGAACAGTACTTC.